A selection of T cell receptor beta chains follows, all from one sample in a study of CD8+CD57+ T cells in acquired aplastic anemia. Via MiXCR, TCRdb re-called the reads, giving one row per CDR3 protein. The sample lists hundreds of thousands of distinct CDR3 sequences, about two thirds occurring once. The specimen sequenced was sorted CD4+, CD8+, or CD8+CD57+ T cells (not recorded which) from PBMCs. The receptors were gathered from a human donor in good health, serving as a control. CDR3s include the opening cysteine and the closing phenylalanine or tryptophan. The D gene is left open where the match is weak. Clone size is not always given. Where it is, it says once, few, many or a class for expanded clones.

CDR3nt: TGCGCCAGCAAGGTCGAAGCTGAGAACGCTGAGGCGTTCTTT
CDR3aa: CASKVEAENAEAFF
abundance: NA
v_gene: TRBV10-1
d_gene: NA
j_gene: TRBJ2-2

CDR3nt: TGTGCCAGCTCCGCGGGGTGGGGACGAAGCTCTGTAGCTTTCTTT
CDR3aa: CASSAGWGRSSVAFF
abundance: few
v_gene: TRBV2
d_gene: NA
j_gene: TRBJ1-1

CDR3nt: TGTGCCAGCAGTGGGGGCCAGGGGCGGGGTGGCACTGAAGCTTTCTTT
CDR3aa: CASSGGQGRGGTEAFF
abundance: NA
v_gene: TRBV11-2
d_gene: NA
j_gene: TRBJ1-1

CDR3nt: TGTGCCACTTCGCCCGGGGGATTCTCCTACGAGCAGTACTTC
CDR3aa: CATSPGGFSYEQYF
abundance: NA
v_gene: TRBV15
d_gene: NA
j_gene: TRBJ2-7

CDR3nt: TGTGCCAGCAGTTCTACAGGCCCCTATGGCTACACCTTC
CDR3aa: CASSSTGPYGYTF
abundance: NA
v_gene: TRBV7-9
d_gene: NA
j_gene: TRBJ1-2

CDR3nt: TGTGCCAGCAGCGAGACTGGAGCGGTCGGCGAGCAGTACTTC
CDR3aa: CASSETGAVGEQYF
abundance: NA
v_gene: TRBV3-1
d_gene: NA
j_gene: TRBJ2-7

CDR3nt: TGTGCCATCAGCGCGTCACCGGGGACAGTCCCCTACGAGCAGTACTTC
CDR3aa: CAISASPGTVPYEQYF
abundance: NA
v_gene: TRBV12-3/TRBV12-4
d_gene: TRBD1
j_gene: TRBJ2-7

CDR3nt: TGTGCCAGCAGCGTAGCTGGGGCAGCTGAAGCTTTCTTT
CDR3aa: CASSVAGAAEAFF
abundance: NA
v_gene: TRBV9
d_gene: NA
j_gene: TRBJ1-1

CDR3nt: TGTGCCAGCAGCAGAGAGTACTGGGGCGCGGATTCACCCCTCCACTTT
CDR3aa: CASSREYWGADSPLHF
abundance: NA
v_gene: TRBV5-8
d_gene: NA
j_gene: TRBJ1-6

CDR3nt: TGTGCCAGCAGCCCCTTGGAAGGGTTGAACACTGAAGCTTTCTTT
CDR3aa: CASSPLEGLNTEAFF
abundance: once
v_gene: TRBV11-1
d_gene: NA
j_gene: TRBJ1-1

CDR3nt: TGTGCCAGCAGCGCTGGGACAGGGGGTAGGCAAGAGACCCAGTACTTC
CDR3aa: CASSAGTGGRQETQYF
abundance: many
v_gene: TRBV5-5
d_gene: TRBD1
j_gene: TRBJ2-5

CDR3nt: TGTGCCAGCAGCCACGGGACGGGCAATCAGCCCCAGCATTTT
CDR3aa: CASSHGTGNQPQHF
abundance: NA
v_gene: TRBV7-8
d_gene: NA
j_gene: TRBJ1-5

CDR3nt: TGTGCCAGCACCTCCCCCGGGGGGACAGATACGCAGTATTTT
CDR3aa: CASTSPGGTDTQYF
abundance: many
v_gene: TRBV6-6
d_gene: TRBD2
j_gene: TRBJ2-3

CDR3nt: TGTGCCAGCAGTCCCGGGGACAGGGCCTACGAGCAGTACTTC
CDR3aa: CASSPGDRAYEQYF
abundance: NA
v_gene: TRBV2
d_gene: TRBD1
j_gene: TRBJ2-7

CDR3nt: TGTGCCAGCAGCTCCGCCGCGGGGGGGCGAAACACTGAAGCTTTCTTT
CDR3aa: CASSSAAGGRNTEAFF
abundance: NA
v_gene: TRBV7-2
d_gene: NA
j_gene: TRBJ1-1

CDR3nt: TGCAGTGCGCGATCCCTAACCTACAGCTATGGCTACACCTTC
CDR3aa: CSARSLTYSYGYTF
abundance: NA
v_gene: TRBV20-1
d_gene: NA
j_gene: TRBJ1-2

CDR3nt: TGTGCCAGCAGGCCGACAGGAGAGGGTACTGAAGCTTTCTTT
CDR3aa: CASRPTGEGTEAFF
abundance: many
v_gene: TRBV28
d_gene: NA
j_gene: TRBJ1-1

CDR3nt: TGCAGCGTTCCGACCTCAACAGCAGTTGAAGCTTTCTTT
CDR3aa: CSVPTSTAVEAFF
abundance: few
v_gene: TRBV29-1
d_gene: NA
j_gene: TRBJ1-1